The present T cell receptor (beta chain) was sequenced within a study of a mutant IDH1 vaccine in newly diagnosed glioma. Clones were sequenced by immunoSEQ multiplex PCR, and TCRdb holds only the in-frame ones, with some missing. Among approximately 50,000 clones listed, more than 75% were seen once. To note about this clone: Its antigen is currently unknown.

Time point indicated: week 23, last vaccination. Mutant IDH1 20-mer peptide, at 300 ug, made up each vaccine dose, with topical imiquimod. Germline lookup yields CDR1 LNHNV and CDR2 YYDKDF (reference sequence). The CDR3 extends over 15 amino acids. J was trimmed by 6 bases and V by 0 bases; bases with no gene match: 5. V gene TRBV15 combines with J gene TRBJ2-4; 7 positions agree with TRBD2. The TCR sequence derives from a man aged 35 to 55 with glioma. Sequencing used PBMCs, obtained from a glioma patient whose treatment included an IDH1 peptide vaccine. The CDR3: CATSRDPGGGNIQYF. The CDR3 coding sequence is TGTGCCACCAGCAGAGATCCTGGGGGGGGAAACATTCAGTACTTC.